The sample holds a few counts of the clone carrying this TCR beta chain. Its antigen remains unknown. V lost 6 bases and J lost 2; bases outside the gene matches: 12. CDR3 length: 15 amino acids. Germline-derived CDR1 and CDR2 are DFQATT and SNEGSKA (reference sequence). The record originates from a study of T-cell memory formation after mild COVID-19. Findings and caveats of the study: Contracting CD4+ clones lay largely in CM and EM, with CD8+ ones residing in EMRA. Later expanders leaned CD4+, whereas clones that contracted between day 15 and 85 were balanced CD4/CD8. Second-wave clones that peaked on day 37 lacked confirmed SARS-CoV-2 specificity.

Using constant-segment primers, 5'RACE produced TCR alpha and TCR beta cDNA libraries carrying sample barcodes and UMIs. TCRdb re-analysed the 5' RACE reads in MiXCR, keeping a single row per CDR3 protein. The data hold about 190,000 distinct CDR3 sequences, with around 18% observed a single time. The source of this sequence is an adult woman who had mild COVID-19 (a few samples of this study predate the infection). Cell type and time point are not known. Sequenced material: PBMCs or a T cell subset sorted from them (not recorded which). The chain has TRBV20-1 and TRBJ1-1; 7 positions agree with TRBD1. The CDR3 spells CSAQTGTASNTEAFF. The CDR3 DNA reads TGCAGTGCCCAAACCGGGACAGCGAGTAACACTGAAGCTTTCTTT.